Sequencing of this TCR beta chain was carried out in a study of tumor-infiltrating lymphocytes in primary liver carcinoma. Overall study: Tumor stage was T1-T3 N0M0, and tumor size was 4.2 to 10 cm across.

Overall study results and limits: Relative to blood, tumors carried a significantly larger fraction of the repertoire in their top 250 clones (p = 0.039).

Concerning this clonotype itself: Its antigen is undetermined. Compared with germline, one end of the junction differs, possibly owing to a read error.

This CDR3 region has 16 residues. Blood RNA came from unsorted whole blood; germline DNA was also extracted. A primer in the constant region served to generate TCR beta cDNA from about 470 ng of total RNA. Nested multiplex PCR, run for three rounds with slightly modified ARM-PCR, yielded TCR beta libraries. Use of TRBV1-TRBV30 forward primers with a C-beta reverse primer characterized the first two PCR rounds, which lasted around 9 cycles each. TCRdb fed the multiplex PCR reads into MiXCR, producing one record per CDR3 protein. The data show hundreds of thousands of distinct CDR3 sequences, with approximately 54% seen just once and about a sixth held by the top ten.

The TCR sequence derives from a woman aged 25-40 years with primary liver carcinoma and hepatitis B virus infection. This rearrangement joins TRBV12-3 or TRBV12-4 to TRBJ2-7; 8 bases fit TRBD2. Source material: peripheral blood. DNA for the CDR3: TGTACCAGCGGTTCGTCCCCGGCTAGCGGGTTATACGAGCAGTACTTC. Translated, it gives CTSGSSPASGLYEQYF.